The 4 T cell receptor beta chains below all came from one sample that was sequenced in a study of shared clonotypes between healthy human individuals. Here immunoSEQ multiplex PCR was the method, and the copy in TCRdb shows in-frame clones only, minus some. The sample records 2 million to 2.5 million clones, 85% to 95% being singletons. The material sequenced was naive CD4+ T cells from PBMCs. Sample subset: CD45RA+ positively selected. These receptor sequences come from a man aged 18 to 30 in good health. Some clones in this sample may be carry-over from other donors' samples.

V and J are TRBV4-2 and TRBJ2-3; D gene unclear. Germline V lookup: CDR1 LGHNA, CDR2 YNFKEQ. CDR3 size: 13 residues. Trimming cost V 1 base and J 6 bases, with 8 bases left between them. The CDR3 loop reads CASSQVAADTQYF. The CDR3 nucleotides are TGTGCCAGCAGCCAAGTGGCCGCGGATACGCAGTATTTT.

This clone appeared once. V and J are TRBV7-3 and TRBJ2-6; D remains ambiguous. The CDR3 contains 16 residues. Germline V gene lookup returns CDR1 SGHTA and CDR2 FQGTGA. V lost 5 bases and J 1 base, leaving 12 bases between the germline ends. The CDR3 nucleotides read TGTGCCAGCAGCCCAGATGGGATATCTGGGGCCAACGTCCTGACTTTC. Translation: CASSPDGISGANVLTF.

V gene TRBV7-2 combines with J gene TRBJ2-7; 7 bases agree with TRBD1. Per germline, CDR1 SGHTA and CDR2 FQGNSA. The CDR3 loop spans 15 amino acids. V shed 1 base, J shed 3 bases, and the junction held 6 bases outside the gene matches. For the CDR3, the DNA is TGTGCCAGCAGCTTAGGATTAGGACAGGTCTACGAGCAGTACTTC. Protein product: CASSLGLGQVYEQYF.

The chain is built from TRBV2 and TRBJ1-1; TRBD1 matches 12 bases. The ends lost 5 bases at V and 0 bases at J; junction bases unmatched: 7. The V gene's germline CDR1 is SNHLY and CDR2 FYNNEI. The CDR3 is 17 residues long. DNA of the CDR3: TGTGCCAGCAGTCTAAGCCGGGACAGGGGGCTGAACACTGAAGCTTTCTTT. It codes for CASSLSRDRGLNTEAFF.